The 20 T cell receptor beta chains in this list originate from one sample, sequenced in a study of blood T cell repertoires in COVID-19. The data were produced by immunoSEQ multiplex PCR, yet TCRdb's version contains in-frame clones alone and is incomplete. The sample carries 43,000 or so clones, 87% recorded once. The sequenced material came from peripheral blood. The receptors originated from a man between 60 and 70 years old with active COVID-19.

Details on this clone: This clone may be a read error of a much larger clone one base away. The chain has TRBV6-2 or TRBV6-3 and TRBJ2-1; TRBD1 is a possible D gene (6 bases). CDR1 is MNHEY and CDR2 is SVGEGT in the germline V gene. Trimming pared 6 bases from V and 4 bases from J, leaving 10 bases between. The CDR3 covers 13 residues. The CDR3 nucleotides read TGTGCCAGCAGCTCCGGACAGTACAATGAGCAGTTCTTC. Amino acid sequence: CASSSGQYNEQFF.

This clone came up a few times. The V gene is TRBV5-5, the J gene TRBJ2-7, with D perhaps TRBD1 (6 bases). This CDR3 is 15 amino acids long. Trimming removed 1 base at V and 2 bases at J, with 13 bases between. Germline V gives CDR1 SGHKS, CDR2 YYEKEE (reference sequence). Here the CDR3 DNA reads TGTGCCAGCAGCTTGTGGGGGACATCAACCTACGAGCAGTACTTC. The encoded protein is CASSLWGTSTYEQYF.

The V and J genes are TRBV6-5 and TRBJ1-3, with D maybe TRBD1 (6 bases). V lost 6 bases and J lost 0, with 12 bases in between. This CDR3 comprises 15 residues. Germline V gene lookup returns CDR1 MNHEY and CDR2 SVGAGI. The CDR3 sequence: CASSDTGRSGNTIYF. In DNA form, the CDR3 reads TGTGCCAGCAGCGACACAGGGCGCTCTGGAAACACCATATATTTT.

This clone was found once. This chain joins TRBV28 and TRBJ1-2, with D possibly being TRBD1 (6 bases). The CDR3 contains 13 residues. Germline-derived CDR1 and CDR2 are MDHEN and SYDVKM. Trimming left V 5 bases short and J 6 bases short, with 13 bases between. In DNA form, the CDR3 reads TGTGCCAGCAGTACAACAGGGTCCGATGGCTACACCTTC. This sequence encodes CASSTTGSDGYTF.

V is TRBV28 and J is TRBJ2-7; D is possibly TRBD1 (5 bases). The length of the CDR3 is 16 residues. V lost 4 bases to trimming and J lost 3 bases, with 19 bases between them. Germline lookup yields CDR1 MDHEN and CDR2 SYDVKM. CDR3 DNA sequence: TGTGCCAGCAGTTCTCCCCAGGAACAGGCCAGCTACGAGCAGTACTTC. Amino acids: CASSSPQEQASYEQYF.

The chain joins TRBV5-1 to TRBJ2-7; 7 nucleotides match TRBD2. Trimming at V came to 4 bases and at J to 4 bases, leaving 8 bases not matched to a gene. From germline, CDR1 is SGHRS and CDR2 YFSETQ. The CDR3 spans 14 residues. The CDR3 spells CASSHLGGSYEQYF. CDR3 DNA: TGCGCCAGCAGCCATCTAGGCGGGAGTTACGAGCAGTACTTC.

The chain is built from TRBV6-2 or TRBV6-3 and TRBJ2-7, with D maybe TRBD1 (5 bases). V lost 2 bases, J lost 0 bases, and 11 bases lay in between. This CDR3 comprises 15 residues. Germline CDR1 reads MNHEY; CDR2 reads SVGEGT. As DNA, the CDR3 is TGTGCCAGCAGTTACACCCCGACAGCCTCCTACGAGCAGTACTTC. As protein: CASSYTPTASYEQYF.

The rearrangement links TRBV2 to TRBJ1-4; D possibly corresponds to TRBD1 (6 bases). Looked up from germline, CDR1 is SNHLY and CDR2 is FYNNEI. The V gene lost 3 bases and the J gene lost 3 bases, with 8 bases spanning the gap. The CDR3 is 14 amino acids. This CDR3 reads CASSDRGPNEKLFF. CDR3 coding DNA: TGTGCCAGCAGTGACAGGGGACCTAATGAAAAACTGTTTTTT.

By proportion, this clone is medium-sized. The chain joins TRBV7-2 to TRBJ2-5; the match to TRBD2 covers 9 bases. The CDR3 has 13 residues. Germline V lookup: CDR1 SGHTA, CDR2 FQGNSA. Unmatched junction bases numbered 4, after V lost 2 bases and J lost 9 bases. The CDR3 bases are TGTGCCAGCAGCTTACCTGGACTAGCGCCCCAGTACTTC. Protein: CASSLPGLAPQYF.

The V call is TRBV29-1, the J call TRBJ1-1; D is possibly TRBD1 (6 bases). V lost 7 bases, J lost 8 bases, and 20 bases lay in between. The CDR3 length is 13 residues. Germline CDR1 reads SQVTM; CDR2 reads ANQGSEA. CDR3 nucleotides: TGCAGCGGGACGGAAATCGGGACATTCGAAGCTTTCTTT. Protein product: CSGTEIGTFEAFF.

The chain is built from TRBV6-1 and TRBJ1-1; perhaps TRBD1 as D (5 bases). Trimming took 3 bases from V and 0 from J, leaving 11 bases between them. The CDR3 sequence is 15 residues long. Germline lookup yields CDR1 MNHNS and CDR2 SASEGT. The CDR3 DNA follows: TGTGCCAGCAGTGAGAAGGGGAGGGTGAACACTGAAGCTTTCTTT. Translated: CASSEKGRVNTEAFF.

The chain links TRBV5-4 to TRBJ1-1; 7 bases map to TRBD1. This CDR3 comprises 15 residues. V lost 0 bases, J lost 5 bases, and 7 bases stayed unmatched. The V gene's germline CDR1 is SGHNT and CDR2 YYREEE (reference sequence). Written as DNA, the CDR3 is TGTGCCAGCAGCTTGGCGACAGGGTTTCGGACTGAAGCTTTCTTT. Protein product: CASSLATGFRTEAFF.

This sequence joins TRBV7-2 and TRBJ1-2, with D uncertain. The length of the CDR3 is 13 residues. Between the trimmed V and J ends, which lost 6 bases and 1 base, there was a span of 9 bases. Germline loops: CDR1 SGHTA, CDR2 FQGNSA. The CDR3 region is CASRWEGNYGYTF. The CDR3 region has the DNA TGTGCCAGCAGATGGGAGGGTAACTATGGCTACACCTTC.

This clone is a singleton in its sample. The J gene is TRBJ2-1, the V gene TRBV14; 10 bases map to TRBD2. Trimming removed 1 base from V and 6 bases from J; junction bases left unmatched: 3. CDR3 size: 15 residues. Germline CDR1 reads SGHDN; CDR2 reads FVKESK. The chain's CDR3 is CASSQALAGANEQFF. CDR3 nucleotide sequence: TGTGCCAGCAGCCAAGCGCTAGCGGGGGCCAATGAGCAGTTCTTC. Variable domain in full (rest from reference TRBV14 and TRBJ2-1): EAGVTQFPSHSVIEKGQTVTLRCDPISGHDNLYWYRRVMGKEIKFLLHFVKESKQDESGMPNNRFLAERTGGTYSTLKVQPAELEDSGVYFCASSQALAGANEQFFGPGTRLTVL.

This clone was detected only a few times. Other nucleotide sequences in the sample specify the same CDR3. V usage is TRBV7-9 and J usage is TRBJ2-7, with D tentatively TRBD1 (5 bases). Trimming stripped 5 bases from V and 4 bases from J, with 9 bases between. CDR3 length: 12 amino acids. The germline gives CDR1 SEHNR, CDR2 FQNEAQ (reference sequence). CDR3 loop: CASSPTGYEQYF. In DNA form, the CDR3 reads TGTGCCAGCAGCCCCACAGGATACGAGCAGTACTTC.

This rearrangement joins TRBV7-2 to TRBJ1-5; 11 nucleotides match TRBD1. With V trimmed by 1 base and J by 6 bases, 5 bases remained unmatched. The CDR3 has 16 amino acids. From germline, CDR1 is SGHTA and CDR2 FQGNSA. The CDR3 reads CASSLGGQGAVQPQHF. In DNA, the CDR3 is TGTGCCAGCAGCTTAGGCGGACAGGGGGCGGTTCAGCCCCAGCATTTT.

The chain carries TRBV7-2 and TRBJ1-1, with D possibly TRBD1 on 6 matching bases. Trimming pared 4 bases from V and 0 bases from J, leaving 9 bases between. Germline lookup yields CDR1 SGHTA and CDR2 FQGNSA. This CDR3 is built from 14 residues. The CDR3 DNA is TGTGCCAGCAGCTGGACAGCGATGAACACTGAAGCTTTCTTT. This sequence encodes CASSWTAMNTEAFF.

J is TRBJ2-1 and V is TRBV5-1; 12 bases align to TRBD2. CDR3 size: 17 residues. After removal of 1 base from V and 4 bases from J, the junction contained 6 bases not matched to a gene. Germline V gene sequence: CDR1 SGHRS, CDR2 YFSETQ. The chain's CDR3 is CASSLTPTSGSYNEQFF. CDR3 DNA sequence: TGCGCCAGCAGCTTGACCCCGACTAGCGGGAGTTACAATGAGCAGTTCTTC.

This chain links TRBV5-6 with TRBJ2-1; 7 bases align to TRBD2. This CDR3 region has 14 residues. After removal of 4 bases from V and 9 bases from J, the junction contained 10 bases not matched to a gene. CDR1 and CDR2 from the germline V gene are SGHDT and YYEEEE. CDR3 bases: TGTGCCAGCAGCAACGGACTAGTTTCGAGTGAGCAGTTCTTC. Its translation is CASSNGLVSSEQFF.

This chain joins TRBV19 and TRBJ1-5; 8 bases are a match to TRBD1. Germline CDR1 LNHDA, CDR2 SQIVND (reference sequence). The CDR3 is made up of 15 amino acids. The ends lost 4 bases at V and 2 bases at J; junction bases unmatched: 4. The CDR3 loop reads CASSTGGVRNQPQHF. CDR3 bases: TGTGCCAGTAGTACAGGGGGCGTCCGCAATCAGCCCCAGCATTTT.